These 2 T cell receptor beta chains came from one sample sequenced in a study of preoperative IRX-2 immunotherapy in early breast cancer. Treatment in this sample: preoperative locoregional IRX-2 cytokine immunotherapy. Measured with immunoSEQ multiplex PCR; TCRdb has only the in-frame clones, and not every one. The profile shows roughly 43,000 clones, roughly 94% of them singletons. Sequenced here: tumor tissue, sampled after IRX-2 immunotherapy. The receptors come from a human donor with breast cancer.

This clone appeared a single time. The chain uses TRBV18 and TRBJ2-5; D may be TRBD1 or TRBD2 (6 bases each). Trimming left V 2 bases short and J 2 bases short, with 18 bases between. Germline-derived CDR1 and CDR2 are KGHSH and LQKENI. The CDR3 sequence is 17 residues long. The CDR3 spells CASSPATRGTLQETQYF. The DNA for the CDR3 is TGTGCCAGCTCACCAGCTACCCGGGGGACACTTCAAGAGACCCAGTACTTC.

The chain joins TRBV10-3 to TRBJ2-6, with TRBD1 as a possible D gene (6 bases). This CDR3 is built from 15 residues. Looked up from germline, CDR1 is ENHRY and CDR2 is SYGVKD. Trimming took off 2 bases at V and 4 bases at J, with 9 bases between the two ends. In nucleotides, the CDR3 is TGTGCCATCAGTGAGACAGGGCAAGGGGCCAACGTCCTGACTTTC. Its translation: CAISETGQGANVLTF.